The text below deals with one TCR beta chain. Its antigen is not identified. This sample includes further DNA sequences coding for the same CDR3. The sample is drawn from a study of cytomegalovirus exposure and HLA in healthy donors. Broader study findings: Prior analysis indicated that the majority of TCR beta V segments exhibited productivity approximately 87% or approximately 30% of the time.

A multiplex PCR was run with 60 Vbeta primers and 13 Jbeta primers. Generated by immunoSEQ multiplex PCR, the TCRdb table keeps only in-frame clones and is missing some. The table lists approximately 150,000 clones, 60% to 80% of them singletons. V shed 7 bases and J shed 5 bases, with 8 bases lying between them. The CDR3 has 11 amino acids. In germline, CDR1 is MDHEN, CDR2 SYDVKM. This TCR came from a man between 18 and 29 years old in good health and CMV-seropositive. The V gene is TRBV28, the J gene TRBJ1-2; a possible D gene is TRBD1 (5 bases). Sequenced: PBMCs. CDR3 in amino acids: CASTGLYGYTF. CDR3 nucleotide sequence: TGTGCCAGCACAGGGTTGTATGGCTACACCTTC.